A single TCR beta chain is shown here with its context. Its specificity is not known. The data belong to a study of post-analysis software for immune sequencing data. Unique molecular identifiers were carried by the TCR beta cDNA libraries. TCRdb re-derived calls from the PCR reads in MiXCR, one entry per CDR3 protein. The sample consists of 430,000 or so distinct CDR3 sequences, 39% of them appearing once. From germline, CDR1 is SGHTA and CDR2 FQGTGA. Trimming took off 4 bases at V and 8 bases at J, with 18 bases between the two ends. CDR3 length: 15 amino acids. Findings and limits, study-wide: Several TRBV segments occurring more often in patients than controls included TRBV5-6, TRBV5-1 and TRBV20-1.

The specimen was blood. The clonotype was recovered from a girl aged 2-10 years with multiple sclerosis. The rearrangement joins TRBV7-3 to TRBJ2-1; TRBD1 might be the D (6 bases). CDR3: CASSSLQGRNDEQFF. The CDR3, as DNA: TGTGCCAGCAGCTCTCTTCAGGGGCGTAACGATGAGCAGTTCTTC. The complete variable domain, with remaining parts taken from reference TRBV7-3 and TRBJ2-1, reads GAGVSQTPSNKVTEKGKYVELRCDPISGHTALYWYRQSLGQGPEFLIYFQGTGAADDSGLPNDRFFAVRPEGSVSTLKIQRTERGDSAVYLCASSSLQGRNDEQFFGPGTRLTVL.